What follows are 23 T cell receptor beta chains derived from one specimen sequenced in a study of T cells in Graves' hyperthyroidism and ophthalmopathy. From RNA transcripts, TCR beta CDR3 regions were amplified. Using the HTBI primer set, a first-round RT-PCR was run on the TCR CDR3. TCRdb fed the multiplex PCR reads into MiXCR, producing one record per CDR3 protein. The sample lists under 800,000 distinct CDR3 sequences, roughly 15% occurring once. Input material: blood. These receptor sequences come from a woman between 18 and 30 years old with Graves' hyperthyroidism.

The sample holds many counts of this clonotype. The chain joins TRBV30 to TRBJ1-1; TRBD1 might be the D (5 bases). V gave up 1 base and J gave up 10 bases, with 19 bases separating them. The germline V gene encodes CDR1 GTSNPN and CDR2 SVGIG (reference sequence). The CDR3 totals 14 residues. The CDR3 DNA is TGTGCCTGGAGTGGGGACGATCGGCTCCAGATAGCTTTCTTT. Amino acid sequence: CAWSGDDRLQIAFF.

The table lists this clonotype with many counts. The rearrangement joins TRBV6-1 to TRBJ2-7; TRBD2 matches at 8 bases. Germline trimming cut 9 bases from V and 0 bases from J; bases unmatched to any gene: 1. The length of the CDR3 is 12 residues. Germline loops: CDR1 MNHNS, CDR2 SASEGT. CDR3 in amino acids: CASSGNSYEQYF. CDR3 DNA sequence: TGTGCCAGTAGCGGGAACTCCTACGAGCAGTACTTC.

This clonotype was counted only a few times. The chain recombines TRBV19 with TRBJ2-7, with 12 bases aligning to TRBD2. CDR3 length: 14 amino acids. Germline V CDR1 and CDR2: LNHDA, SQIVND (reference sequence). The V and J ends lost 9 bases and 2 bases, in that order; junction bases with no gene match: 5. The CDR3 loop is CASKLAGGAYEQYF. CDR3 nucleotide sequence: TGTGCCAGCAAACTAGCGGGAGGCGCCTACGAGCAGTACTTC.

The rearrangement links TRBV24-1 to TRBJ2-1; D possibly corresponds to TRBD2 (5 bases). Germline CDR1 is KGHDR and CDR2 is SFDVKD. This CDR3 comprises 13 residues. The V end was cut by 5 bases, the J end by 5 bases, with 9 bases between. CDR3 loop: CATSGPGNNEQFF. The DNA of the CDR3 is TGTGCCACCAGTGGCCCGGGGAACAATGAGCAGTTCTTC.

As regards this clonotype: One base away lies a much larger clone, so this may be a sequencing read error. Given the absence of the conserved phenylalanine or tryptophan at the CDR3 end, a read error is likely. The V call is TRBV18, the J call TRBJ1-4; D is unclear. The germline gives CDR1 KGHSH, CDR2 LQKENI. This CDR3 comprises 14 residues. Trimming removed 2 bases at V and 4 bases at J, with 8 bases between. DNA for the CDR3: TGTGCCAGCTCACCAGGAGATGATAATGAAAAACTGTTTGTT. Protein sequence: CASSPGDDNEKLFV.

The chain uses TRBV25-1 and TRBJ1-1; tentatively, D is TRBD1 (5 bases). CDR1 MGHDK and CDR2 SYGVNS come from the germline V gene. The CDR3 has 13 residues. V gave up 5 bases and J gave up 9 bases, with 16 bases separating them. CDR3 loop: CASSRLDRPKAFF. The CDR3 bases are TGTGCCAGCAGTAGACTAGACAGACCTAAAGCTTTCTTT.

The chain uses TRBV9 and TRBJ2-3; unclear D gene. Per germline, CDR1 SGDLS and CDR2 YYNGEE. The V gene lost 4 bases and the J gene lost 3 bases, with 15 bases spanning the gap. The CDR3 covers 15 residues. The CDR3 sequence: CASSSDLHGTDTQYF. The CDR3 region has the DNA TGTGCCAGCAGCTCGGACCTCCACGGGACAGATACGCAGTATTTT. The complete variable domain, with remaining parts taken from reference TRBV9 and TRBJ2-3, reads DSGVTQTPKHLITATGQRVTLRCSPRSGDLSVYWYQQSLDQGLQFLIQYYNGEERAKGNILERFSAQQFPDLHSELNLSSLELGDSALYFCASSSDLHGTDTQYFGPGTRLTVL.

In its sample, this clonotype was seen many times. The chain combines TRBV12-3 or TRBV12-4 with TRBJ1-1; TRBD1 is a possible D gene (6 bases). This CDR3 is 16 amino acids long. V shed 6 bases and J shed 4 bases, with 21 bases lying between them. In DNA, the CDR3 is TGTGCCAGCAGCCTTGACAGGCCCACCGAGTTCACTGAAGCTTTCTTT. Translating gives CASSLDRPTEFTEAFF.

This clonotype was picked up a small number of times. The CDR3 spells CASSFGGQVEQFF. The CDR3 DNA sequence: TGTGCCAGCAGTTTTGGGGGGCAGGTTGAGCAGTTCTTC. This chain joins TRBV12-3 or TRBV12-4 and TRBJ2-1; D may correspond to TRBD1 or TRBD2 (6 bases each). The germline V and J ends were trimmed by 3 bases and 9 bases, with 12 bases remaining between them. The length of the CDR3 is 13 residues.

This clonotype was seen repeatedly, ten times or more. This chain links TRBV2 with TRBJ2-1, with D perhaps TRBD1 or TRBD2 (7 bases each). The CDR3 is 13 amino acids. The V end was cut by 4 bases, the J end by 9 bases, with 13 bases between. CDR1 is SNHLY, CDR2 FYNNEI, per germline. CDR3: CASSGEGAGEQFF. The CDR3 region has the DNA TGTGCCAGCAGTGGGGAGGGGGCGGGTGAGCAGTTCTTC.

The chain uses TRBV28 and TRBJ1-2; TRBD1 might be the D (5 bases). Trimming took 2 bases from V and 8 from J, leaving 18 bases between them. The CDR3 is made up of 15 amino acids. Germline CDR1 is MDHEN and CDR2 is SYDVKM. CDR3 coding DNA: TGTGCCAGCAGTTTAGGGGGTATCAGGGCTAGGGGCTACACCTTC. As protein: CASSLGGIRARGYTF.

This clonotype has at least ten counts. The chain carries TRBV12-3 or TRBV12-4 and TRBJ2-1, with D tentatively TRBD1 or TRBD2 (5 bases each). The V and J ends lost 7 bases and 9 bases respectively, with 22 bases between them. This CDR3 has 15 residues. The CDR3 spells CASTNPGRHPSEQFF. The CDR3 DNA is TGTGCCAGCACTAACCCGGGGCGACACCCTTCTGAGCAGTTCTTC.

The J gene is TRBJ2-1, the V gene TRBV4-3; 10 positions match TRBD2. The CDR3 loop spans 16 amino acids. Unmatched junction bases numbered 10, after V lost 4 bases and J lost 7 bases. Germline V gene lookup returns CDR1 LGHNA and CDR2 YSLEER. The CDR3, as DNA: TGCGCCAGCAGCCGGAGCCTAGCGGGAGTGAGTAATGAGCAGTTCTTC. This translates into CASSRSLAGVSNEQFF.

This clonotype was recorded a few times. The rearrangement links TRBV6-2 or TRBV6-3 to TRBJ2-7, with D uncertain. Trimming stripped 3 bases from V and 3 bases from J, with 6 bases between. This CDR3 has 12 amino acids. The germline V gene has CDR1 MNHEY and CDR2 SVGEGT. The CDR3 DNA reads TGTGCCAGCAGTTATCCAGACTACGAGCAGTACTTC. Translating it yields CASSYPDYEQYF.

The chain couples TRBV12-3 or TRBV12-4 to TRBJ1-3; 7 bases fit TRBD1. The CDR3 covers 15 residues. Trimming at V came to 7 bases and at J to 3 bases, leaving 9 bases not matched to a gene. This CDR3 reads CASINHRTGGNTIYF. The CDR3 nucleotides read TGTGCCAGCATCAACCACAGGACAGGTGGAAACACCATATATTTT.

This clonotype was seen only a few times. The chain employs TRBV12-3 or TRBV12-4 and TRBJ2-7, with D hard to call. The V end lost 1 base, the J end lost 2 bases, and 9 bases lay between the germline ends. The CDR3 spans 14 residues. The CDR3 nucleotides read TGTGCCAGCAGTTTAGGTGTCAGGACCTACGAGCAGTACTTC. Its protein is CASSLGVRTYEQYF.

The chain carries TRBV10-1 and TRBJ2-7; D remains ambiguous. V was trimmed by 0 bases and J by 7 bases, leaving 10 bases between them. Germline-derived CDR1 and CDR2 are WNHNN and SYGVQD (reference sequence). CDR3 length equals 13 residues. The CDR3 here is CASSESPVLEQYF. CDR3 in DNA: TGCGCCAGCAGTGAGTCTCCTGTTTTAGAGCAGTACTTC.

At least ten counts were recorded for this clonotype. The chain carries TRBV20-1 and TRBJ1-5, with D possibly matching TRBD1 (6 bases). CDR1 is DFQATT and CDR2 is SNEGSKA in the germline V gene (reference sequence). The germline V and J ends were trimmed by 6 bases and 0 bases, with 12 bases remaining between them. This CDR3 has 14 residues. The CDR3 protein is CSASRQVSNQPQHF. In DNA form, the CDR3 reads TGCAGTGCCAGTCGACAGGTTAGCAATCAGCCCCAGCATTTT.

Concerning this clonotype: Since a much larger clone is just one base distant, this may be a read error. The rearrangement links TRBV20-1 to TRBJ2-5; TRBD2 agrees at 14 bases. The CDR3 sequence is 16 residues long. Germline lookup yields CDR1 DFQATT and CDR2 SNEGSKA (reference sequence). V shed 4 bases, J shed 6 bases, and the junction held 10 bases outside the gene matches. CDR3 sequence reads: CSATRLAGGELKTQYF. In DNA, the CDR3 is TGCAGTGCTACACGACTAGCGGGAGGGGAGTTGAAGACCCAGTACTTC.

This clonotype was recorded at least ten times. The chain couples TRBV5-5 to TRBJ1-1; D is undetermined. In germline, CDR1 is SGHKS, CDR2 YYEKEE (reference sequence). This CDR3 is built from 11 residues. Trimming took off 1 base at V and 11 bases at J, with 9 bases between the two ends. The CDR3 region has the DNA TGTGCCAGCAGCTTGCGGGATCGGGCTTTCTTT. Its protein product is CASSLRDRAFF.

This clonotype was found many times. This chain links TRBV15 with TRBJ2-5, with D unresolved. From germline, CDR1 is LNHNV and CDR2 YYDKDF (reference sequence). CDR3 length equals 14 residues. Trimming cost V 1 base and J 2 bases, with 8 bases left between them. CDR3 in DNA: TGTGCCACCAGCAGAGGACACGAACAAGAGACCCAGTACTTC. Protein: CATSRGHEQETQYF. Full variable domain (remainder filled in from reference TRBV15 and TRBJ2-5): DAMVIQNPRYQVTQFGKPVTLSCSQTLNHNVMYWYQQKSSQAPKLLFHYYDKDFNNEADTPDNFQSRRPNTSFCFLDIRSPGLGDTAMYLCATSRGHEQETQYFGPGTRLLVL.

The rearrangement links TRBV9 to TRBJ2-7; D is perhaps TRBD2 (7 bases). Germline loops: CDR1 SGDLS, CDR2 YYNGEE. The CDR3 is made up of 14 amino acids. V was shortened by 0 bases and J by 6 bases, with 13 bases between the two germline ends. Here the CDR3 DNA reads TGTGCCAGCAGCGTAGTAGGGGGAGGGAGCGAGCAGTACTTC. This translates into CASSVVGGGSEQYF.

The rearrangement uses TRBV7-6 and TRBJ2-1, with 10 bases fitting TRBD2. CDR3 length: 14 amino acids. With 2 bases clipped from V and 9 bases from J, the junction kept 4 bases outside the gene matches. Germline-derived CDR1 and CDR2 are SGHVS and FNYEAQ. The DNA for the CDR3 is TGTGCCAGCAGCTTAACGGGACTAGCGAGTGAGCAGTTCTTC. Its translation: CASSLTGLASEQFF.